This T cell receptor beta chain was sequenced during a study of T cells of healthy individuals. CDR1 is MNHEY and CDR2 is SVGEGT in the germline V gene. CDR3 size: 14 residues. Between the trimmed V and J ends, which lost 9 bases and 0 bases, there was a span of 14 bases. This clonotype was picked up many times. TCRdb re-called the 5' RACE reads with MiXCR, one entry per CDR3 protein. In the table there are about 100,000 distinct CDR3 sequences, roughly 18% of which are singletons. This chain connects TRBV6-2 or TRBV6-3 to TRBJ1-2; D uncertain. This clonotype was obtained from a human donor in good health. The CDR3 region has the DNA TGTGCCAGTAATTCGCCGACCACTAACTATGGCTACACCTTC. This translates into CASNSPTTNYGYTF.